The 2 T cell receptor beta chains below were found in one sample sequenced in a study of CD8+ T cells in alopecia areata. It was with CD4, CD8alpha, NKG2D, NKG2ACE and other markers that pooled cutaneous lymph node cells were sorted. As the sequencing template, cDNA was produced by extracting RNA and reverse transcribing it. Sequencing was performed with immunoSEQ multiplex PCR; in TCRdb, only in-frame clones are kept and a portion is missing. The sample counts about 270,000 clones, none seen once; the ten largest own 0.9% to 1.5%. Sequenced: CD4+ T cells sorted from a lymph node. Source of these receptors: a C3H/HeJ mouse with alopecia areata. Strain haplotype (MHC): H2-k.

This clone showed up just a few times. Mouse gene names and germline throughout. The read terminates 4 residues before the CDR3 end, so the remaining end is supplied by the germline J gene. The V and J genes are TRBV31 and TRBJ2-1; 10 nucleotides match TRBD2. Germline V gene lookup returns CDR1 GKSSPN and CDR2 SITVG. This CDR3 contains 14 residues. V gave up 0 bases and J gave up 6 bases; unmatched junction bases: 2. The chain's CDR3 is CAWSLLGGVAEQFF. The CDR3 DNA, read in part, is TGTGCCTGGAGTCTACTGGGGGGGGTTGCT.

Concerning this clone itself: The germline and genes are mouse ones. The read ends 4 residues early relative to the CDR3; the germline J gene fills the gap. The same CDR3 also results from other DNA sequences found in this sample. The chain links TRBV19 to TRBJ2-5, with TRBD2 matching over 12 bases. After removal of 5 bases from V and 3 bases from J, the junction contained 4 bases not matched to a gene. Germline CDR1 FNHDT, CDR2 SITEND (reference sequence). The CDR3 extends over 15 amino acids. The CDR3 DNA, read in part, is TGTGCCAGCAGCGCCGGACTGGGGGGGCAAGAC. Translating it yields CASSAGLGGQD. The whole CDR3 protein is CASSAGLGGQDTQYF.